The rows below give T cell receptor beta chains drawn from one sample of a study of T cells after yellow fever vaccination. Via MiXCR, TCRdb re-called the 5' RACE reads, giving one row per CDR3 protein. This table has about 630,000 distinct CDR3 sequences, 10% to 15% appearing once. The sample was PBMCs, taken on the day of the yellow fever booster vaccination. All receptors come from a man in his thirties or forties who received the YFV17D yellow fever vaccine. The CDR3 runs from the conserved cysteine through the conserved F or W. D genes are given only for firm matches. Where a row states a size, it is once, few, many or the class of an expanded clone; other rows omit it.

>.|few|TRBJ1-1|TRBV20-1|11
CSAISVETAFF
TGCAGTGCTATCTCGGTCGAGACGGCTTTCTTT
>.|.|TRBJ2-1|TRBV6-2/TRBV6-3|14
CASSYSREVDEQFF
TGTGCCAGCAGTTACTCGCGGGAAGTGGATGAGCAGTTCTTC
>TRBD1|.|TRBJ2-2|TRBV3-1|17
CASSHSGWTGNTGELFF
TGTGCCAGCAGCCATTCAGGTTGGACAGGGAACACCGGGGAGCTGTTTTTT
>.|few|TRBJ2-7|TRBV28|14
CASSQQGTLGEQYF
TGTGCCAGCAGCCAACAGGGAACCCTAGGCGAGCAGTACTTC
>.|.|TRBJ1-5|TRBV10-3|14
CAIGATTALQPQHF
TGTGCCATCGGGGCCACGACAGCCCTTCAGCCCCAGCATTTT
>.|few|TRBJ2-3|TRBV4-3|13
CASSQVRPDTQYF
TGCGCCAGCAGCCAAGTTAGGCCAGATACGCAGTATTTT
>.|.|TRBJ1-3|TRBV7-2|17
CASSFGTGARSGNTLYF
.
>.|.|TRBJ2-3|TRBV7-9|14
CASSRLAHTDTQYF
TGTGCCAGCAGCCGGCTAGCCCACACAGATACGCAGTATTTT
>.|.|TRBJ2-3|TRBV20-1|12
CSAMGDTDTQYF
TGCAGTGCTATGGGGGACACAGATACGCAGTATTTT
>TRBD1|.|TRBJ2-7|TRBV20-1|16
CSAHATVRQGGHEQYF
TGCAGTGCTCATGCGACGGTGCGACAGGGTGGGCACGAGCAGTACTTC
>.|once|TRBJ2-5|TRBV18|14
CASSPLVEEETQYF
TGTGCCAGCTCACCACTGGTCGAGGAAGAGACCCAGTACTTC
>.|few|TRBJ1-1|TRBV29-1|10
CSVQWTEAFF
TGCAGCGTTCAGTGGACTGAAGCTTTCTTT
>.|.|TRBJ2-1|TRBV14|14
CASTPMDRNYEQFF
TGTGCCAGCACCCCGATGGACCGGAACTATGAGCAGTTCTTC
>TRBD2|.|TRBJ2-7|TRBV10-2|15
CASTGLAGLLGEQYF
TGCGCCAGCACCGGACTAGCGGGACTCCTGGGGGAGCAGTACTTC
>TRBD1|many|TRBJ2-7|TRBV6-1|15
CASSEPGQGLYEQYF
TGTGCCAGCAGTGAGCCGGGACAGGGTCTCTACGAGCAGTACTTC
>.|few|TRBJ2-1|TRBV9|15
CASSVDGVSDNEQFF
TGTGCCAGCAGCGTAGATGGAGTGTCCGACAATGAGCAGTTCTTC
>.|.|TRBJ1-2|TRBV18|15
CASSPNGQEYYGYTF
TGTGCCAGCTCACCCAATGGGCAGGAATATTATGGCTACACCTTC
>.|many|TRBJ2-7|TRBV7-6|16
CASSPPEWDPKNEQYF
TGTGCCAGCAGCCCTCCGGAATGGGACCCCAAGAACGAGCAGTACTTC
>.|.|TRBJ2-1|TRBV9|15
CASSVALGGRHEQFF
TGTGCCAGCAGCGTAGCTCTGGGGGGGCGGCATGAGCAGTTCTTC
>.|.|TRBJ2-7|TRBV5-1|11
CASRIGQEQYF
TGCGCCAGCAGGATAGGGCAAGAGCAGTACTTC
>.|.|TRBJ1-2|TRBV5-4|17
CASSYPSVGGRVDGYTF
TGTGCCAGCAGCTACCCCTCCGTCGGGGGGCGCGTAGATGGCTACACCTTC
>.|few|TRBJ2-7|TRBV9|14
CASSVGRRSYEQYF
TGTGCCAGCAGCGTAGGTCGCAGGAGCTACGAGCAGTACTTC
>.|.|TRBJ2-3|TRBV5-1|12
CASQEGTDTQYF
TGCGCCAGCCAAGAGGGCACAGATACGCAGTATTTT
>.|.|TRBJ1-3|TRBV7-2|17
CASSYFFPGPSGNTIYF
TGTGCCAGCAGCTATTTTTTCCCGGGCCCCTCTGGAAACACCATATATTTT
>.|.|TRBJ1-2|TRBV29-1|12
CSVEPANYGYTF
TGCAGCGTTGAGCCAGCTAACTATGGCTACACCTTC
>.|many|TRBJ1-4|TRBV7-9|14
CASSLAQGNEKLFF
TGTGCCAGCAGCTTAGCGCAGGGGAACGAAAAACTGTTTTTT
>TRBD2|few|TRBJ2-1|TRBV20-1|15
CSARRTSGRYNEQFF
TGCAGTGCTAGAAGAACTAGCGGGAGGTACAATGAGCAGTTCTTC
>.|.|TRBJ1-4|TRBV4-3|15
CASSQGQTTNEKLFF
TGCGCCAGCAGCCAAGGGCAAACAACTAATGAAAAACTGTTTTTT
>TRBD1|.|TRBJ1-2|TRBV6-5|15
CASSYSTTGDSGYTF
TGTGCCAGCAGTTACTCTACTACAGGGGATAGTGGCTACACCTTC
>.|.|TRBJ2-2|TRBV19|15
CASLKDSPNTGELFF
TGTGCCAGTCTTAAGGACAGCCCGAACACCGGGGAGCTGTTTTTT
>.|.|TRBJ1-2|TRBV7-9|12
CASSPRDTPYTF
TGTGCCAGCAGCCCCAGGGACACCCCCTACACCTTC
>.|.|TRBJ2-7|TRBV20-1|13
CSAITRGTYEQYF
TGCAGTGCTATAACTAGAGGGACCTACGAGCAGTACTTC
>TRBD2|few|TRBJ2-1|TRBV20-1|16
CSARGLIAGGPYEQFF
TGCAGTGCTAGAGGACTAATAGCGGGAGGGCCATATGAGCAGTTCTTC
>.|few|TRBJ2-5|TRBV7-6|16
CASSLGRQAGQETQYF
TGTGCCAGCAGCTTGGGCCGACAGGCTGGCCAAGAGACCCAGTACTTC
>.|.|TRBJ1-3|TRBV6-6|12
CATAGPGNTIYF
TGTGCCACAGCAGGGCCTGGAAACACCATATATTTT
>.|few|TRBJ2-7|TRBV3-1|16
CASSRVLGTSRYEQYF
TGTGCCAGCAGCCGCGTCTTAGGAACAAGCCGCTACGAGCAGTACTTC
>.|few|TRBJ2-7|TRBV3-1|15
CASSQDLLDSYEQYF
TGTGCCAGCAGCCAAGATTTACTAGACTCCTACGAGCAGTACTTC
>.|.|TRBJ2-7|TRBV18|13
CASSPLLDYEQYF
TGTGCCAGCTCACCCTTACTAGATTACGAGCAGTACTTC
>TRBD1|.|TRBJ1-1|TRBV20-1|16
CSARGPVTGMETEAFF
TGCAGTGCTAGAGGGCCCGTGACAGGGATGGAAACTGAAGCTTTCTTT
>.|few|TRBJ1-2|TRBV5-1|12
CASSPDGYGYTF
TGCGCCAGCAGCCCCGACGGCTATGGCTACACCTTC
>TRBD1|.|TRBJ2-7|TRBV7-2|15
CASSLDEGAADEQYF
TGTGCCAGCAGCTTAGACGAGGGGGCCGCCGACGAGCAGTACTTC
>.|.|TRBJ2-5|TRBV25-1|14
CATSDRKPLVTQYF
TGTGCCACCTCGGACAGAAAACCCTTGGTGACCCAGTACTTC
>.|.|TRBJ1-2|TRBV15|13
CATSRDTDYGYTF
TGTGCCACCAGCAGAGATACAGACTATGGCTACACCTTC
>TRBD1|.|TRBJ1-1|TRBV7-9|16
CASSYPLTGPNTEAFF
TGTGCCAGCAGCTACCCCCTGACAGGGCCGAACACTGAAGCTTTCTTT
>.|few|TRBJ1-4|TRBV11-2|15
CASSLETTRREKLFF
TGTGCCAGCAGCTTAGAGACGACAAGGAGGGAAAAACTGTTTTTT
>TRBD1|many|TRBJ1-2|TRBV20-1|15
CSASSRDSRPQGYTF
TGCAGTGCTAGTTCCCGGGACAGCCGTCCGCAAGGCTACACCTTC
>TRBD2|few|TRBJ2-7|TRBV13|15
CASSQPLAGGYEQYF
TGTGCCAGCAGCCAACCTCTAGCGGGAGGCTACGAGCAGTACTTC
>.|many|TRBJ2-7|TRBV29-1|12
CSVEKTAGEQYF
TGCAGCGTTGAAAAAACAGCGGGCGAGCAGTACTTC
>.|.|TRBJ2-1|TRBV28|13
CASSFGYGNEQFF
TGTGCCAGCAGTTTCGGCTACGGGAATGAGCAGTTCTTC
>.|few|TRBJ2-1|TRBV5-1|14
CASRPQTGSNEQFF
TGCGCCAGCAGACCCCAGACCGGGAGCAATGAGCAGTTCTTC